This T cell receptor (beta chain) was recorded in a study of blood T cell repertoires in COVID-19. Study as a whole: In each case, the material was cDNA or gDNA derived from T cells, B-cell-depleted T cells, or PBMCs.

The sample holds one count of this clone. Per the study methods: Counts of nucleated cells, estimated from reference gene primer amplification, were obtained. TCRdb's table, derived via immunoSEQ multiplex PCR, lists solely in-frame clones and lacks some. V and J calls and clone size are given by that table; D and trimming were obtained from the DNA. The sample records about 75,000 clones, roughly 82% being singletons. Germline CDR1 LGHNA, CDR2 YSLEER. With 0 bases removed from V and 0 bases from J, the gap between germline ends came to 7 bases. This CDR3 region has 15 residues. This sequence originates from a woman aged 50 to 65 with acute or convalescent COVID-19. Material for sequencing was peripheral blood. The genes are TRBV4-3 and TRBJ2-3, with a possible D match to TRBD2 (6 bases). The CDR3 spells CASSQEGGSTDTQYF. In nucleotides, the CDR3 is TGCGCCAGCAGCCAAGAAGGAGGGAGCACAGATACGCAGTATTTT.